This note documents a single TCR beta chain sequence. TCR alpha and beta CDR3 regions were amplified from RNA using iRepertoire nested multiplex PCR. TCRdb fed the multiplex PCR reads into MiXCR, producing one record per CDR3 protein. The table lists 90,000 to 100,000 distinct CDR3 sequences, about 40% of them singletons. These data belong to a study of glioma-infiltrating T cells. This CDR3 comprises 14 residues. Germline values: CDR1 SNHLY, CDR2 FYNNEI. Material for sequencing was glioma tissue, nonneoplastic brain tissue, or PBMCs (not recorded which). The chain combines TRBV2 with TRBJ1-1; D may be TRBD1 (6 bases). The clonotype comes from a human donor with low-grade glioma or glioblastoma, undergoing nonglioma brain surgery, or in good health (not recorded which). CDR3 residues: CASVGGQLNTEAFF. The CDR3 DNA reads as TGTGCAAGCGTAGGAGGACAGTTGAACACTGAAGCTTTCTTT.